Below, 23 T cell receptor beta chains from the same sample are listed, as sequenced in a study of immune evolution from preneoplasia to lung adenocarcinoma. Clones were sequenced by immunoSEQ multiplex PCR, and TCRdb holds only the in-frame ones, with some missing. Altogether 7,000 to 9,000 clones are present, 79% being singletons, with the ten largest covering roughly 19%. Sample: FFPE adjacent normal lung tissue. The receptors were gathered from a person between 65 and 79 years old with lung adenocarcinoma.

This clone is labeled as medium-sized. The chain uses TRBV30 and TRBJ1-1, with D possibly matching TRBD1 (6 bases). This CDR3 is built from 14 residues. V dropped 4 bases and J dropped 1 base, with 13 bases sitting between them. Germline CDR1 GTSNPN, CDR2 SVGIG (reference sequence). This CDR3 reads CAWTDSGTNTEAFF. CDR3 DNA sequence: TGTGCCTGGACGGACAGCGGAACGAACACTGAAGCTTTCTTT.

The chain is built from TRBV6-5 and TRBJ2-4, with TRBD1 matching over 7 bases. The CDR3 has 16 amino acids. Per the germline V gene, CDR1 is MNHEY and CDR2 is SVGAGI. V was pared by 0 bases and J by 4 bases, with 6 bases of the junction left unmatched. In DNA, the CDR3 is TGTGCCAGCAGTTACTCCTTTCAGGGACAGAAAAACATTCAGTACTTC. Protein sequence: CASSYSFQGQKNIQYF.

The chain uses TRBV19 and TRBJ2-3, with D possibly being TRBD1 or TRBD2 (7 bases each). This CDR3 is 14 amino acids long. Germline assignment: CDR1 LNHDA and CDR2 SQIVND (reference sequence). V dropped 4 bases and J dropped 2 bases, with 10 bases sitting between them. CDR3 in DNA: TGTGCCAGTAGTACAGGGGGGGACACAGATACGCAGTATTTT. It is translated as CASSTGGDTDTQYF.

This clone appeared a few times. The gene calls are TRBV19 and TRBJ2-3; perhaps TRBD1 as D (5 bases). Germline CDR1 reads LNHDA; CDR2 reads SQIVND (reference sequence). The CDR3 has 12 amino acids. Between the trimmed V and J ends, which lost 6 bases and 2 bases, there was a span of 6 bases. In nucleotides, the CDR3 is TGTGCCAGTAGGGACACCACAGATACGCAGTATTTT. Translated, it gives CASRDTTDTQYF.

This sequence joins TRBV28 and TRBJ1-4; a weak D match, TRBD1 (6 bases). Trimming cost V 8 bases and J 0 bases, with 22 bases left between them. This CDR3 has 18 amino acids. Germline lookup yields CDR1 MDHEN and CDR2 SYDVKM. This chain's CDR3 is CASRAGSGQTATNEKLFF. The CDR3 DNA is TGTGCCAGCCGTGCCGGAAGCGGACAGACTGCAACTAATGAAAAACTGTTTTTT.

The V gene is TRBV5-4, the J gene TRBJ1-1; D unclear. V was pared by 0 bases and J by 5 bases, with 8 bases between. The CDR3 runs to 13 residues. Germline-derived CDR1 and CDR2 are SGHNT and YYREEE (reference sequence). This chain's CDR3 is CASSLGGVTEAFF. The CDR3 DNA is TGTGCCAGCAGCTTGGGCGGCGTAACTGAAGCTTTCTTT.

J is TRBJ1-1 and V is TRBV5-1, with TRBD1 matching over 7 bases. V lost 5 bases, J lost 5 bases, and 9 bases stayed unmatched. The CDR3 is 14 amino acids. Germline CDR1 is SGHRS and CDR2 is YFSETQ. The CDR3 is CASRDYRGGTEAFF. CDR3 nucleotide sequence: TGCGCCAGCAGGGATTACAGGGGTGGTACTGAAGCTTTCTTT.

V is TRBV5-4 and J is TRBJ1-6; 8 nucleotides align to TRBD1. J was trimmed by 5 bases and V by 2 bases; bases with no gene match: 3. Germline CDR1 SGHNT, CDR2 YYREEE (reference sequence). The CDR3 loop spans 15 amino acids. Here the CDR3 DNA reads TGTGCCAGCAGCTTTGGGGGACAGGATAATTCACCCCTCCACTTT. Residues: CASSFGGQDNSPLHF. The full variable domain, rest sourced from reference TRBV5-4 and TRBJ1-6, is ETGVTQSPTHLIKTRGQQVTLRCSSQSGHNTVSWYQQALGQGPQFIFQYYREEENGRGNFPPRFSGLQFPNYSSELNVNALELDDSALYLCASSFGGQDNSPLHFGNGTRLTVT.

The chain has TRBV28 and TRBJ2-7; 7 positions agree with TRBD2. Germline CDR1 reads MDHEN; CDR2 reads SYDVKM. The CDR3 runs 15 residues. The trim removed 5 bases at V and 4 bases at J, leaving 11 bases unmatched. Here the CDR3 DNA reads TGTGCCAGCAGTCAGCCGAGACTAGCCGTATACGAGCAGTACTTC. The encoded protein is CASSQPRLAVYEQYF.

This chain uses TRBV30 with TRBJ1-2; the D gene is possibly TRBD1 (6 bases). With 2 bases removed from V and 2 bases from J, the gap between germline ends came to 9 bases. Germline V gives CDR1 GTSNPN, CDR2 SVGIG (reference sequence). The CDR3 consists of 13 residues. CDR3 residues: CAWSRGGNYGYTF. CDR3 coding DNA: TGTGCCTGGAGTCGAGGGGGAAACTATGGCTACACCTTC.

This chain links TRBV30 with TRBJ1-5; D is uncertain. V was pared by 0 bases and J by 4 bases, with 10 bases between. Looked up from germline, CDR1 is GTSNPN and CDR2 is SVGIG (reference sequence). The CDR3 covers 14 residues. CDR3 amino acids: CAWSVGGKNQPQHF. CDR3 nucleotides: TGTGCCTGGAGTGTAGGAGGGAAAAATCAGCCCCAGCATTTT.

The gene calls are TRBV7-9 and TRBJ1-1, with D hard to call. CDR3 length: 13 amino acids. The germline V gene encodes CDR1 SEHNR and CDR2 FQNEAQ (reference sequence). Trimming shortened V by 1 base and J by 1 base, and 4 bases separated the two germline ends. The CDR3 here is CASSLVGNTEAFF. CDR3 nucleotide sequence: TGTGCCAGCAGCTTAGTCGGGAACACTGAAGCTTTCTTT.

The chain is built from TRBV29-1 and TRBJ2-3; no definite D call. Trimming stripped 1 base from V and 4 bases from J, with 15 bases between. Per germline, CDR1 SQVTM and CDR2 ANQGSEA. This CDR3 is 15 amino acids long. Written as DNA, the CDR3 is TGCAGCGTTGAAGTGGAAGGTGGTATGGCAGATACGCAGTATTTT. It codes for CSVEVEGGMADTQYF.

The genes are TRBV7-8 and TRBJ2-7, with D hard to call. Between the trimmed V and J ends, which lost 1 base and 2 bases, there was a span of 9 bases. The CDR3 extends over 14 amino acids. Per germline, CDR1 SGHVS and CDR2 FQNEAQ. CDR3 nucleotide sequence: TGTGCCAGCAGCTTAGGGGCAGAAACCTACGAGCAGTACTTC. Amino acids: CASSLGAETYEQYF.

This clone occurred once. CDR3 in amino acids: CASSDGTYTDTQYF. The CDR3 DNA reads as TGTGCCAGCAGTGACGGGACGTACACAGATACGCAGTATTTT. This chain links TRBV6-1 with TRBJ2-3, with D perhaps TRBD1 or TRBD2 (5 bases each). CDR1 is MNHNS and CDR2 is SASEGT in the germline V gene. Trimming took off 3 bases at V and 2 bases at J, with 9 bases between the two ends. There are 14 residues in the CDR3.

The genes are TRBV14 and TRBJ2-3, with D perhaps TRBD2 (6 bases). The V gene's germline CDR1 is SGHDN and CDR2 FVKESK. There are 16 residues in the CDR3. V lost 2 bases and J lost 4, with 16 bases in between. The CDR3 DNA is TGTGCCAGCAGCCAATGGCGGGGTGGTGGCGCAGATACGCAGTATTTT. It codes for CASSQWRGGGADTQYF. The whole variable domain, filled in from reference TRBV14 and TRBJ2-3, reads EAGVTQFPSHSVIEKGQTVTLRCDPISGHDNLYWYRRVMGKEIKFLLHFVKESKQDESGMPNNRFLAERTGGTYSTLKVQPAELEDSGVYFCASSQWRGGGADTQYFGPGTRLTVL.

This chain links TRBV2 with TRBJ1-1; 7 nucleotides match TRBD1. From germline, CDR1 is SNHLY and CDR2 FYNNEI. Trimming cost V 5 bases and J 7 bases; bases outside gene matches: 10. This CDR3 spans 14 amino acids. The CDR3 loop reads CASSYTTGNHEAFF. The CDR3 coding sequence is TGTGCCAGCAGTTACACGACAGGGAACCATGAAGCTTTCTTT.

V and J are TRBV5-6 and TRBJ2-1, with TRBD1 matching 8 bases. CDR1 and CDR2 (germline): SGHDT, YYEEEE. The ends lost 3 bases at V and 3 bases at J; junction bases unmatched: 5. The CDR3 spans 15 residues. The CDR3 DNA reads as TGTGCCAGCAGCTACAAAGACAGGGGCTACAATGAGCAGTTCTTC. Residues: CASSYKDRGYNEQFF.

This chain joins TRBV28 and TRBJ1-2; D is undetermined. Trimming shortened V by 4 bases and J by 5 bases, and 8 bases separated the two germline ends. From germline, CDR1 is MDHEN and CDR2 SYDVKM. The CDR3 sequence is 12 residues long. The CDR3 reads CASSSRQYGYTF. In DNA, the CDR3 is TGTGCCAGCAGTTCACGTCAATATGGCTACACCTTC.

V is TRBV4-2 and J is TRBJ1-3; the match to TRBD1 covers 8 bases. The trim removed 3 bases at V and 4 bases at J, leaving 11 bases unmatched. This CDR3 is built from 17 residues. Germline V gene lookup returns CDR1 LGHNA and CDR2 YNFKEQ. The CDR3 spells CASSHPRTGTAGNTIYF. The CDR3 nucleotides read TGTGCCAGCAGCCACCCCCGGACAGGGACTGCAGGAAACACCATATATTTT.

CDR3 sequence (DNA): TGTGCCAGCAGCGTAGGAGTAAGCACCGGGGAGCTGTTTTTT. Encoded protein: CASSVGVSTGELFF. The genes are TRBV9 and TRBJ2-2; D not resolved. CDR3 length equals 14 residues. CDR1 is SGDLS and CDR2 is YYNGEE in the germline V gene. V was cut by 0 bases and J by 4 bases, with 7 bases left in between.

This clone was detected a few times. The V and J genes are TRBV2 and TRBJ2-5; D possibly corresponds to TRBD1 (6 bases). Germline CDR1 reads SNHLY; CDR2 reads FYNNEI. V lost 7 bases and J 5 bases, leaving 20 bases between the germline ends. This CDR3 spans 15 amino acids. The CDR3 spells CASTMNDRSSETQYF. The CDR3 region has the DNA TGTGCCAGCACCATGAACGACAGGTCCTCGGAGACCCAGTACTTC.

The rearrangement links TRBV11-3 to TRBJ2-7, with TRBD1 matching over 7 bases. The CDR3 runs to 13 residues. The V gene end was trimmed by 4 bases and the J gene end by 1 base; junction bases not matched to a gene: 1. CDR1 SGHNT and CDR2 YENEEA come from the germline V gene. In nucleotides, the CDR3 is TGTGCCAGCAGCTCGACAGGGTCCTACGAGCAGTACTTC. Translated, it gives CASSSTGSYEQYF.